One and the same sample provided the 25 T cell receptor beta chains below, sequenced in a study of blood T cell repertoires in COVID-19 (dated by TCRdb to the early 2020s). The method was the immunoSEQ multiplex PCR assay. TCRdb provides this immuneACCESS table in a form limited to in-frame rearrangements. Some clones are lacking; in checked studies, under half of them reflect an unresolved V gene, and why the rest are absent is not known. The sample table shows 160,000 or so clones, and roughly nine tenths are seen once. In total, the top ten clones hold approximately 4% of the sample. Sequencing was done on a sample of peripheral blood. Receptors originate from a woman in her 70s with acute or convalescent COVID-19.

The CDR3, as DNA: TGTGCCAGCAGACCTGGGGGGGCGCCCTCCTACGAGCAGTACTTC. It yields the protein CASRPGGAPSYEQYF. J is TRBJ2-7 and V is TRBV11-2; possibly TRBD2 for D (7 bases). Between the trimmed V and J ends, which lost 6 bases and 0 bases, there was a span of 15 bases. The length of the CDR3 is 15 residues. The germline CDR1 and CDR2 sequences are SGHAT and FQNNGV.

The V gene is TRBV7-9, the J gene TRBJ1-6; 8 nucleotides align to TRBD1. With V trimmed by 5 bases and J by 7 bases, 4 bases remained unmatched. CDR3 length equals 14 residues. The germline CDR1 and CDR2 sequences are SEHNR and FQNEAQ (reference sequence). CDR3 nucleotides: TGTGCCAGCAGCCGGGGACAGGCGAATTCACCCCTCCACTTT. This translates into CASSRGQANSPLHF.

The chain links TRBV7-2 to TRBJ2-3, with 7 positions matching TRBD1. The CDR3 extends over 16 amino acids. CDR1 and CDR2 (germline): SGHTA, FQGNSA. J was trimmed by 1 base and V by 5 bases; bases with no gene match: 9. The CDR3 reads CASSVPTGVGTDTQYF. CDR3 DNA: TGTGCCAGCAGCGTGCCAACAGGGGTTGGCACAGATACGCAGTATTTT.

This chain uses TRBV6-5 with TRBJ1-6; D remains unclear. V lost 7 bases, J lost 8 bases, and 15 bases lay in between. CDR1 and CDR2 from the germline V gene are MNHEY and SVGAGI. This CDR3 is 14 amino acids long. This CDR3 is CASTSRPPYSPLHF. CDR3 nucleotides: TGTGCCAGCACTTCTAGACCGCCCTATTCACCCCTCCACTTT.

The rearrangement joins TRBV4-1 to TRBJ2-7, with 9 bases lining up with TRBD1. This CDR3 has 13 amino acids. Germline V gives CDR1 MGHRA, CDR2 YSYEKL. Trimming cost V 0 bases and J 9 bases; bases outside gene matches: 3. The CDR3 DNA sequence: TGCGCCAGCAGCCAAGAAGGGACAGGGAGGCAGTACTTC. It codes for CASSQEGTGRQYF.

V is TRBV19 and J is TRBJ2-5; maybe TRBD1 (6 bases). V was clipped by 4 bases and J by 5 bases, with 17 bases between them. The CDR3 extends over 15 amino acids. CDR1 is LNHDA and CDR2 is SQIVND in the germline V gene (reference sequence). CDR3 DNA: TGTGCCAGTAGTAGGCGCCAGGGGAAATGGGAGACCCAGTACTTC. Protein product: CASSRRQGKWETQYF.

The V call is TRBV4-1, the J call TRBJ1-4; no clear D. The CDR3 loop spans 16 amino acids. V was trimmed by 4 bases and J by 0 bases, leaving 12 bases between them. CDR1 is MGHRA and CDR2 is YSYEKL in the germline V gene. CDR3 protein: CASSLTFLATNEKLFF. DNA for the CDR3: TGCGCCAGCAGCCTCACTTTTCTCGCAACTAATGAAAAACTGTTTTTT.

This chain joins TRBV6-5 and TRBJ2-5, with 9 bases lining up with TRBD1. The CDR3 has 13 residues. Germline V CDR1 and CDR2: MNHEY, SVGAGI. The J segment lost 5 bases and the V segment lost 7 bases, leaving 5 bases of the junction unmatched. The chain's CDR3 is CASTRDRVETQYF. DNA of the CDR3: TGTGCCAGCACTCGGGACAGGGTTGAGACCCAGTACTTC.

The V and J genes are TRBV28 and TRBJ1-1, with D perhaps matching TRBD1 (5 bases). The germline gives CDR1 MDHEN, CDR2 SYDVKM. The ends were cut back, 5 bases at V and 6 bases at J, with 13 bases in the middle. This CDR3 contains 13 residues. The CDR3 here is CASSAGLLAEAFF. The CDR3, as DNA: TGTGCCAGCAGTGCGGGACTTTTAGCTGAAGCTTTCTTT.

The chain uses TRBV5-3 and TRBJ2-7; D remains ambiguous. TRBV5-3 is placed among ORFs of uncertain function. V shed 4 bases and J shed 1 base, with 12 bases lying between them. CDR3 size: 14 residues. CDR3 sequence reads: CARSPQQLSYEQYF. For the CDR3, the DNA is TGTGCCAGAAGCCCACAACAGTTATCCTACGAGCAGTACTTC.

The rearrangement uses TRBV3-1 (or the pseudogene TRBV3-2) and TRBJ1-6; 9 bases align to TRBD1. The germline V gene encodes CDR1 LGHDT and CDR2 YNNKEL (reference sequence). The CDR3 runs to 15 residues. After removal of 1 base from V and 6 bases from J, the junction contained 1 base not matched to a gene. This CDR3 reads CASSQATGGNSPLHF. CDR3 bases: TGTGCCAGCAGCCAAGCGACAGGGGGTAATTCACCCCTCCACTTT.

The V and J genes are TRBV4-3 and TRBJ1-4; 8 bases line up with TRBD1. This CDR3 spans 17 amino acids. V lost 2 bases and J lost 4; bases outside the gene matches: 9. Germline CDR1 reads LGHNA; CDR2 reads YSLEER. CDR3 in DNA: TGCGCCAGCAGCCAACCTGGACAGGGATCAATTAATGAAAAACTGTTTTTT. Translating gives CASSQPGQGSINEKLFF.

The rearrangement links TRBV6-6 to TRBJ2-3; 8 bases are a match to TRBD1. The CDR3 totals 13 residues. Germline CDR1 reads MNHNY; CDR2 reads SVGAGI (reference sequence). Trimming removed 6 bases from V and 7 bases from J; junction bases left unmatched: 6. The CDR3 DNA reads TGTGCCAGCAGACACGGACAGGGCAATACGCAGTATTTT. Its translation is CASRHGQGNTQYF.

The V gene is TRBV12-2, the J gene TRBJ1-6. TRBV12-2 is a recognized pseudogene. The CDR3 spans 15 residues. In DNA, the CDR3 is TGTGCAAGTCGGGATAGAAAGAGGAGCGGTTCACCCCTCCACTTT. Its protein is CASRDRKRSGSPLHF.

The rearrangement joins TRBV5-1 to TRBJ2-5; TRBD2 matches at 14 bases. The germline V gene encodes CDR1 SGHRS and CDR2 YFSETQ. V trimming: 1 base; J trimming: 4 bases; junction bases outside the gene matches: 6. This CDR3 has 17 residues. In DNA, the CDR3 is TGCGCCAGCAGCTTGCGACTAGCGGGAGGGCCCGGAGAGACCCAGTACTTC. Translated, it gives CASSLRLAGGPGETQYF.

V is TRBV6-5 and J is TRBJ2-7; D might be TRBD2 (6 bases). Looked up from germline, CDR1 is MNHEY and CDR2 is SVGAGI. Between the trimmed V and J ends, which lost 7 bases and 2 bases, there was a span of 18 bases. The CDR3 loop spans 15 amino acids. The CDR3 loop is CASMGSGRSPYEQYF. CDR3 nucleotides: TGTGCCAGCATGGGTAGCGGACGAAGCCCCTACGAGCAGTACTTC.

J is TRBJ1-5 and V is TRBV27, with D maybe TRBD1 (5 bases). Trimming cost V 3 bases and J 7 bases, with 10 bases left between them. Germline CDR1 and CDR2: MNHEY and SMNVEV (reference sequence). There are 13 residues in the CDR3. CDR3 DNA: TGTGCCAGCAGTTTGTCAGGGAGGCAGCCCCAGCATTTT. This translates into CASSLSGRQPQHF.

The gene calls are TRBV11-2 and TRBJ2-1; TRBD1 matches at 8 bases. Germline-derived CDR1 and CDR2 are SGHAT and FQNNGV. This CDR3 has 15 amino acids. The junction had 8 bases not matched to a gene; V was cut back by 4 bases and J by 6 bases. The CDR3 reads CASSSIKTGGNEQFF. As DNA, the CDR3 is TGTGCCAGCAGCTCAATAAAAACAGGGGGCAATGAGCAGTTCTTC.

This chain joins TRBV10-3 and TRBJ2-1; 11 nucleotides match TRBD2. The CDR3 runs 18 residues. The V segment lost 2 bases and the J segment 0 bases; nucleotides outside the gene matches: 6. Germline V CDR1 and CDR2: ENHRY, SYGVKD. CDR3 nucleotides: TGTGCCATCAGTGAGCTAGCGGGAGGCCTTCTCTCCTACAATGAGCAGTTCTTC. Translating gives CAISELAGGLLSYNEQFF.

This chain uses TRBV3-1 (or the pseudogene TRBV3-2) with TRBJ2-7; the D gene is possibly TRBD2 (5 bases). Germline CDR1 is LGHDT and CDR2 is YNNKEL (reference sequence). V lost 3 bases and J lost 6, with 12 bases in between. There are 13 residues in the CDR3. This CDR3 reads CASSQVPRGEQYF. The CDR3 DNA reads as TGTGCCAGCAGCCAGGTCCCCCGGGGCGAGCAGTACTTC.

CDR3 protein: CATSLQGNQPQHF. CDR3 nucleotide sequence: TGTGCCACCAGTCTCCAGGGAAATCAGCCCCAGCATTTT. V and J are TRBV24-1 and TRBJ1-5, with a tentative D call TRBD1 (5 bases). The CDR3 covers 13 residues. Between the trimmed V and J ends, which lost 6 bases and 4 bases, there was a span of 9 bases. Germline CDR1 KGHDR, CDR2 SFDVKD.

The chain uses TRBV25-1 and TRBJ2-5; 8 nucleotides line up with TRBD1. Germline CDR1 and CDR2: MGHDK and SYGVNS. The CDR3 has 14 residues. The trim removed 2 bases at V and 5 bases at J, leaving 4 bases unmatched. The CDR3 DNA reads TGTGCCAGCAGTGAACAGGGGGCATGGGAGACCCAGTACTTC. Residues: CASSEQGAWETQYF. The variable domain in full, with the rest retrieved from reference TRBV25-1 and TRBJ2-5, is EADIYQTPRYLVIGTGKKITLECSQTMGHDKMYWYQQDPGMELHLIHYSYGVNSTEKGDLSSESTVSRIRTEHFPLTLESARPSHTSQYLCASSEQGAWETQYFGPGTRLLVL.

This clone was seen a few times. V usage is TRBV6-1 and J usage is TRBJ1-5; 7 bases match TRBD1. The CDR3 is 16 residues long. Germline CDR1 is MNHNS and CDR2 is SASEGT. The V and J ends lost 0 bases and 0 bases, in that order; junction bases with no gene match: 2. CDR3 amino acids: CASSEAGTDSNQPQHF. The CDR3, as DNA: TGTGCCAGCAGTGAAGCTGGGACAGATAGCAATCAGCCCCAGCATTTT.

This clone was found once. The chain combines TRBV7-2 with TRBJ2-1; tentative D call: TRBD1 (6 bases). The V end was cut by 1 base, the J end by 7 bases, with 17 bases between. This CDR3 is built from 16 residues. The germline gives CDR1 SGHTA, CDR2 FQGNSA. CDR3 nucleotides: TGTGCCAGCAGCTTAGGAGGGGGACGTACTATGAATGAGCAGTTCTTC. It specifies CASSLGGGRTMNEQFF.

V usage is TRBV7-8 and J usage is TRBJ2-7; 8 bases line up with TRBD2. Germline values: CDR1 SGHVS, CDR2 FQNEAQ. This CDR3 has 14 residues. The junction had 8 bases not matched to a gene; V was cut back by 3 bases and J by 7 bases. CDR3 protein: CASSFTSGSREQYF. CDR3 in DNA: TGTGCCAGCAGCTTCACAAGCGGGAGTCGAGAGCAGTACTTC.